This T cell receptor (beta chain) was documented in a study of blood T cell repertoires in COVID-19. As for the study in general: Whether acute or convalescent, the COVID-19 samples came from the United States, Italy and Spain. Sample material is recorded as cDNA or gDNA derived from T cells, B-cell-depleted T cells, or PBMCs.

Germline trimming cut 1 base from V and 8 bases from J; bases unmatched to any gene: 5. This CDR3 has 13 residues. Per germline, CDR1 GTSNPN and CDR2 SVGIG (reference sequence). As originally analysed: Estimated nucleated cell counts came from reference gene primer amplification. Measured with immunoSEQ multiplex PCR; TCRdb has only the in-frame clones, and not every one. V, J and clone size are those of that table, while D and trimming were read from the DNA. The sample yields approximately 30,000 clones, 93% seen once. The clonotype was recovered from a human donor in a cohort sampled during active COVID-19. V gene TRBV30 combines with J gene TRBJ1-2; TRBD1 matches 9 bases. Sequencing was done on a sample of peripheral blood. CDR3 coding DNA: TGTGCCTGGAGTGGGGGACAGGGCATAGGCTACACCTTC. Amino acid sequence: CAWSGGQGIGYTF.